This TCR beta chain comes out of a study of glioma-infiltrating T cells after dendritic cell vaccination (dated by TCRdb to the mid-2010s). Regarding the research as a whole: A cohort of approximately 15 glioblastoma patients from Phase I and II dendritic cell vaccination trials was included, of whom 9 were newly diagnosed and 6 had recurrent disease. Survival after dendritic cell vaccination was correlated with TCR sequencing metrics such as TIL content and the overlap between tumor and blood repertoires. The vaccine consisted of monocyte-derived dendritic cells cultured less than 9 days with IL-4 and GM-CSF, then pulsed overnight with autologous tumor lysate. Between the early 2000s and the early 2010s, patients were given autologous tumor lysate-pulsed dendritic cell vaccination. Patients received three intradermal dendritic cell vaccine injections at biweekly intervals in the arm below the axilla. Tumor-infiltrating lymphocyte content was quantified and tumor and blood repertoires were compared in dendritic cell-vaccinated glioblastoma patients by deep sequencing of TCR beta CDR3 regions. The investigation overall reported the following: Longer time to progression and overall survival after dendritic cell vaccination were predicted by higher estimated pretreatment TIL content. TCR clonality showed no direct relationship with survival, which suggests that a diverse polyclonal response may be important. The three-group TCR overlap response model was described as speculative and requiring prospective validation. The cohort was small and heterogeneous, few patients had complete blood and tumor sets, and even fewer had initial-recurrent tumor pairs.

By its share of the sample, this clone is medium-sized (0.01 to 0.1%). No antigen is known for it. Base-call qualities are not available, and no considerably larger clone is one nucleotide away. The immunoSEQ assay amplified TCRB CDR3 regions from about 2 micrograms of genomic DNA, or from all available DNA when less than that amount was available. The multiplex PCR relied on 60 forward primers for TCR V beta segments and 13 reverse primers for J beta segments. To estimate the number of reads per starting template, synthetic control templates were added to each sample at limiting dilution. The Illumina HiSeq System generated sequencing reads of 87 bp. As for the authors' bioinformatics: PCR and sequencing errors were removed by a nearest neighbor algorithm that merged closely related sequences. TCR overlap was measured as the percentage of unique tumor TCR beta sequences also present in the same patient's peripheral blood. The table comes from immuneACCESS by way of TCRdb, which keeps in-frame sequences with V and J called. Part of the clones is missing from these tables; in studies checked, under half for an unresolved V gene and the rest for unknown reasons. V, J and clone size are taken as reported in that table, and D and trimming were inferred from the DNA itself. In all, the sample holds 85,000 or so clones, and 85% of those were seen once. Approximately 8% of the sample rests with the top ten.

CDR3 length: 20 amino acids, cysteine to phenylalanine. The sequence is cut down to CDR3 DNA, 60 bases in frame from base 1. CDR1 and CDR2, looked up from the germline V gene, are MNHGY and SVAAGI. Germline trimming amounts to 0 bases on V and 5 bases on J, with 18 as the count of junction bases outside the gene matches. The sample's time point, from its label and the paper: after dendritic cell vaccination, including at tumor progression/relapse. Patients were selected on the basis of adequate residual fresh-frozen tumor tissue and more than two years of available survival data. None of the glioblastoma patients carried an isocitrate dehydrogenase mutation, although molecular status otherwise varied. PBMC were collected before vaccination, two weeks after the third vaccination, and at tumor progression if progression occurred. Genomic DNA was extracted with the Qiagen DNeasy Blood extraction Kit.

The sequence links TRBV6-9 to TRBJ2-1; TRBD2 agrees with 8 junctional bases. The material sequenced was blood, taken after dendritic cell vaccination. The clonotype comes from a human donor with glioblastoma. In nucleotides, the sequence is TGTGCCAGCAGTTATTCGTACCGTTCGAGTCGGGGGGGGAATCACAATGAGCAGTTCTTC. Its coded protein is CASSYSYRSSRGGNHNEQFF.